The clone carrying this TCR beta chain was observed a handful of times. Its specificity is not known. This entry is derived from a study of vaccination and CD4 T cells after COVID-19. The overall study: Convalescent patients gave post-COVID blood a median approximately 94 days post-diagnosis, range 35 to 161.

The V gene's germline CDR1 is LNHDA and CDR2 SQIVND (reference sequence). Trimming cost V 3 bases and J 7 bases, with 15 bases left between them. The CDR3 length is 15 residues. Cultured CD4+ T-cell DNA underwent Oncomine TCR Beta short-read sequencing. Genomic DNA was isolated from cultured CD4+ T cells. Each CDR3 protein is one row after TCRdb ran MiXCR on the PCR reads. The sample includes thousands of distinct CDR3 sequences, 55% of them seen just once. The treatment: roughly nine-day PBMC culture with coronavirus spike peptide pools or control peptides (ViraFEST assay). Sequencing input: CD4+ T cells from blood, cultured in vitro. The TCR sequence derives from a human donor who had recovered from COVID-19. The chain recombines TRBV19 with TRBJ1-4; tentative D call: TRBD1 (5 bases). The DNA of the CDR3 is TGTGCCAGTAGTATTGGGAGCGCCGGGGGTGAAAAACTGTTTTTT. It encodes CASSIGSAGGEKLFF.